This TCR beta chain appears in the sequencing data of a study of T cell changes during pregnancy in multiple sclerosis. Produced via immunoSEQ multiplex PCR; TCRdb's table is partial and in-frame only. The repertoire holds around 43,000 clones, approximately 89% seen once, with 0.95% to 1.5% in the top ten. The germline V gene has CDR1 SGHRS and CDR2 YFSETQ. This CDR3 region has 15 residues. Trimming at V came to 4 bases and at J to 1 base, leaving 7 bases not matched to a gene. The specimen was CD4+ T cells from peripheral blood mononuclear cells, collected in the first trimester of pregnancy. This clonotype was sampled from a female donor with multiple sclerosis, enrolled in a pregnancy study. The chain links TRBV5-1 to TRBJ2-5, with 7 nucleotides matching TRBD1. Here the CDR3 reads CASSRLGQLQETQYF. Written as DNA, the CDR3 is TGCGCCAGCAGCCGGTTGGGACAGCTCCAAGAGACCCAGTACTTC.